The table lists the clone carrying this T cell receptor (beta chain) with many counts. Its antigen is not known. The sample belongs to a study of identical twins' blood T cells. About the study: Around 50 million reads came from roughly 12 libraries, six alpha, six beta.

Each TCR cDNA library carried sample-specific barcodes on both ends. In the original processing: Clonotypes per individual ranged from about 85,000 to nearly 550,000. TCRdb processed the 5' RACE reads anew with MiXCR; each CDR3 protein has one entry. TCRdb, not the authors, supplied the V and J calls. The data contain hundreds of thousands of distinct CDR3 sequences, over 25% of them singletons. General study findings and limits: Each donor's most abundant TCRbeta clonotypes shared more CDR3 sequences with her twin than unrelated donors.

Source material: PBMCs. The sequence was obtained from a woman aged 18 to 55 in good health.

The CDR3 DNA reads TGTGCCAGCAGCCAAGTAACATTCATGAACACTGAAGCTTTCTTT. It yields the protein CASSQVTFMNTEAFF. The V and J genes are TRBV4-2 and TRBJ1-1; no reliable D call. Germline CDR1 LGHNA, CDR2 YNFKEQ. Trimming took off 1 base at V and 0 bases at J, with 9 bases between the two ends. The CDR3 is made up of 15 amino acids.